Listed below are T cell receptor beta chains from one sample, sequenced in a study of CD8+CD57+ T cells in acquired aplastic anemia. Each CDR3 protein gets one entry after TCRdb re-called the reads with MiXCR. The table records around 200,000 distinct CDR3 sequences, 61% of them present only once. The sample consisted of sorted CD4+, CD8+, or CD8+CD57+ T cells (not recorded which) from PBMCs. The receptors derive from a human donor in good health. Each CDR3 is given with its conserved first and last residue. The D gene is left open where the match is weak. Not every row has a clone size; where given, it reads once, few, many or a size class.

>many|TRBJ2-1|NA|TRBV24-1
TGTGCCACCAGTGATGGGACGAGCAATGAGCAGTTCTTC
CATSDGTSNEQFF
>many|TRBJ1-5|NA|TRBV9
TGTGCCAGCAGCGTAGGGGGGAGCAATCAGCCCCAGCATTTT
CASSVGGSNQPQHF
>NA|TRBJ2-1|NA|TRBV4-2
TGTGCCAGCAGCCAATTCTTCTACAATGAGCAGTTCTTC
CASSQFFYNEQFF
>NA|TRBJ2-7|TRBD2|TRBV20-1
TGCAGTGCTCCCGCGCTAGCGGGGTTCGAGCAGTACTTC
CSAPALAGFEQYF
>many|TRBJ2-5|NA|TRBV9
TGTGCCAGCAGCGTAGAGGATCGGGGGCAAGAGACCCAGTACTTC
CASSVEDRGQETQYF
>many|TRBJ2-2|NA|TRBV29-1
TGCAGCGGATTCGGGAGTTACACCGGGGAGCTGTTTTTT
CSGFGSYTGELFF
>NA|TRBJ2-6|NA|TRBV19
TGTGCCAGTACCGCGACAGGACGTTCTGGGGCCAACGTCCTGACTTTC
CASTATGRSGANVLTF
>NA|TRBJ1-6|NA|TRBV24-1
TGTGCCACCAGTCGGGGGGTGAATAATTCACCCCTCCACTTT
CATSRGVNNSPLHF
>many|TRBJ2-2|NA|TRBV6-1
TGTGCCAGCAAGGGCTACACCGGGGAGCTGTTTTTT
CASKGYTGELFF
>NA|TRBJ1-2|NA|TRBV12-3/TRBV12-4
TGTGCCAGCAGTCTAAAACTGGACAGTGTAGCACCCTATGGCTACACCTTC
CASSLKLDSVAPYGYTF